Following are 16 T cell receptor beta chains from one sample sequenced in a study of T cells in Graves' hyperthyroidism and ophthalmopathy (dated by TCRdb to about 2019). The library was made by multiplex PCR. Sequenced on an Illumina HiSeq 2000. The TCR beta CDR3 regions were amplified from the RNA transcripts. The TCR CDR3 was subjected to a first round of RT-PCR using the HTBI primer set and the Qiagen OneStep RT-PCR kit. In-frame beta chains were kept once TCRdb had trimmed the public reads at Q25 with fastp and called clones with MiXCR. Each CDR3 protein appears once, grouped with its most common genes and DNA. Within this sample are a few hundred thousand distinct CDR3 sequences, with approximately 44% of them counted one time only. More than 7% of the sample goes to the ten largest clones. What was sequenced was peripheral blood or thyroid tissue (not recorded which). These receptor sequences come from a woman under 30 with Graves' hyperthyroidism.

This clonotype was picked up many times. CDR3 sequence reads: CASSPQQNTGELFF. In nucleotides, the CDR3 is TGTGCCAGCAGCCCCCAGCAGAACACCGGGGAGCTGTTTTTT. The chain recombines TRBV9 with TRBJ2-2; D not certain. Trimming took off 4 bases at V and 1 base at J, with 8 bases between the two ends. This CDR3 region has 14 residues. Per the germline V gene, CDR1 is SGDLS and CDR2 is YYNGEE.

Concerning this clonotype itself: A read error may be the cause here, since a much bigger clone is one base away. This rearrangement joins TRBV7-3 to TRBJ2-2; TRBD2 matches at 7 bases. Germline V gene data show CDR1 as SGHTA and CDR2 as FQGTGA. Unmatched junction bases numbered 11, after V lost 8 bases and J lost 5 bases. CDR3 length equals 15 residues. CDR3 in amino acids: CASGLMGGSTGELFF. The CDR3 coding sequence is TGTGCCAGCGGATTAATGGGCGGGAGTACCGGGGAGCTGTTTTTT.

This chain joins TRBV4-2 and TRBJ2-3; 7 nucleotides agree with TRBD2. Germline values: CDR1 LGHNA, CDR2 YNFKEQ. J gave up 0 bases and V 1 base, and 13 bases lay outside the gene matches. CDR3 length: 19 residues. The CDR3 DNA reads TGTGCCAGCAGCCAAGTGGCTAGCGGTTATCCCCCTAGCACAGATACGCAGTATTTT. Amino acid sequence: CASSQVASGYPPSTDTQYF.

This clonotype was observed once. The V gene is TRBV15, the J gene TRBJ1-3; 10 nucleotides agree with TRBD1. The V gene end was trimmed by 1 base and the J gene end by 3 bases; junction bases not matched to a gene: 3. The CDR3 loop spans 16 amino acids. Looked up from germline, CDR1 is LNHNV and CDR2 is YYDKDF (reference sequence). The DNA of the CDR3 is TGTGCCACCAGCAGAGGACAGGGGGCCGGTGGAAACACCATATATTTT. It yields the protein CATSRGQGAGGNTIYF.

This chain connects TRBV10-3 to TRBJ1-2; TRBD1 is a possible D gene (6 bases). This CDR3 contains 15 residues. Germline loops: CDR1 ENHRY, CDR2 SYGVKD. V was cut by 5 bases and J by 4 bases, with 17 bases left in between. CDR3 amino acids: CAISSGTGGLYGYTF. The CDR3 DNA follows: TGTGCCATCAGTTCCGGGACTGGGGGGCTCTATGGCTACACCTTC.

This clonotype was detected many times. The rearrangement links TRBV20-1 to TRBJ1-2, with 12 bases fitting TRBD1. The CDR3 has 17 amino acids. Trimming at V came to 1 base and at J to 1 base, leaving 7 bases not matched to a gene. CDR1 and CDR2 from the germline V gene are DFQATT and SNEGSKA (reference sequence). The CDR3 DNA follows: TGCAGTGCTAGAGTGACGGGACAGGGGGCGCTTAACTATGGCTACACCTTC. This gives the protein CSARVTGQGALNYGYTF.

The chain combines TRBV7-7 with TRBJ2-7; perhaps TRBD2 as D (7 bases). Trimming removed 4 bases from V and 2 bases from J, with 15 bases in between. The CDR3 loop spans 15 amino acids. Germline CDR1 SSHAT, CDR2 FNYEAQ (reference sequence). The CDR3: CASSSLGEGAYEQYF. The CDR3 bases are TGTGCCAGCAGCTCCCTAGGGGAGGGGGCCTACGAGCAGTACTTC.

The V gene is TRBV5-6, the J gene TRBJ1-6; D ambiguous. The V end lost 1 base, the J end lost 9 bases, and 14 bases lay between the germline ends. The CDR3 sequence is 15 residues long. Germline V gene sequence: CDR1 SGHDT, CDR2 YYEEEE. Written as DNA, the CDR3 is TGTGCCAGCAGCTTGTATAAGGGTGGGGTTTCACCCCTCCACTTT. Translated, it gives CASSLYKGGVSPLHF.

This clonotype has a count of ten or more. The chain employs TRBV7-3 and TRBJ2-7; D is unresolved. Trimming removed 1 base from V and 1 base from J, with 8 bases in between. Germline loops: CDR1 SGHTA, CDR2 FQGTGA. The CDR3 has 14 residues. The CDR3 nucleotides are TGTGCCAGCAGCTTAAGTGGAGATTCCTACGAGCAGTACTTC. Translating gives CASSLSGDSYEQYF.

The gene calls are TRBV2 and TRBJ2-7, with 8 bases identical to TRBD1. In germline, CDR1 is SNHLY, CDR2 FYNNEI. The CDR3 extends over 15 amino acids. Losses at the gene ends were 8 bases for V and 3 bases for J; bases not matched to a gene: 12. Here the CDR3 reads CASGGTRDRNYEQYF. CDR3 in DNA: TGTGCCAGCGGAGGAACTCGGGACAGGAACTACGAGCAGTACTTC.

Regarding this clonotype: At one of its ends the junction is not consistent with the germline gene, which may arise from a read error. The chain combines TRBV7-9 with TRBJ1-4; unclear D gene. Germline CDR1 and CDR2: SEHNR and FQNEAQ (reference sequence). This CDR3 comprises 15 residues. The CDR3 DNA follows: TGCGCCAGCAGCCTAAGACTAGCGGGAGGTGAAAAACTGTTTTTT. Its protein product is CASSLRLAGGEKLFF.

The chain is built from TRBV6-1 and TRBJ2-5; D might be TRBD2 (5 bases). Trimming removed 0 bases from V and 5 bases from J, with 13 bases in between. This CDR3 region has 15 residues. Germline CDR1 reads MNHNS; CDR2 reads SASEGT. The CDR3 sequence: CASSEALGAWETQYF. In nucleotides, the CDR3 is TGTGCCAGCAGTGAAGCGCTGGGAGCCTGGGAGACCCAGTACTTC.

This clonotype came up a few times. The chain uses TRBV10-3 and TRBJ1-3; perhaps TRBD1 as D (5 bases). CDR1 ENHRY and CDR2 SYGVKD come from the germline V gene. This CDR3 spans 13 amino acids. Here the CDR3 reads CARPSTVGNTIYF. DNA for the CDR3: TGTGCTAGACCATCGACAGTTGGAAACACCATATATTTT.

This clonotype was counted only a few times. The chain carries TRBV2 and TRBJ1-2, with TRBD1 identical over 9 bases. The CDR3 runs to 11 residues. Germline CDR1 is SNHLY and CDR2 is FYNNEI. V shed 3 bases and J 12 bases; nucleotides not matched to a gene: 2. CDR3 sequence (DNA): TGTGCCAGCAGTGAGACAGGGGGAAACACCTTC. Translating gives CASSETGGNTF. The whole variable domain, remainder taken from reference TRBV2 and TRBJ1-2, is EPEVTQTPSHQVTQMGQEVILRCVPISNHLYFYWYRQILGQKVEFLVSFYNNEISEKSEIFDDQFSVERPDGSNFTLKIRSTKLEDSAMYFCASSETGGNTFGSGTRLTVV.

This clonotype was picked up many times. The chain couples TRBV20-1 to TRBJ2-5, with D perhaps assigned TRBD1 or TRBD2 (5 bases each). Per germline, CDR1 DFQATT and CDR2 SNEGSKA (reference sequence). The CDR3 runs to 13 residues. The V gene lost 3 bases and the J gene lost 4 bases, with 12 bases spanning the gap. The CDR3: CSASFPGPETQYF. In DNA form, the CDR3 reads TGCAGTGCTAGTTTCCCGGGGCCAGAGACCCAGTACTTC.

This clonotype has more than one count but fewer than ten. The chain has TRBV11-2 and TRBJ2-5, with D perhaps being TRBD1 or TRBD2 (6 bases each). The V and J ends lost 5 bases and 11 bases respectively, with 24 bases between them. From germline, CDR1 is SGHAT and CDR2 FQNNGV. The CDR3 runs to 15 residues. CDR3 in amino acids: CASSQSGGGTDTQYF. Here the CDR3 DNA reads TGTGCCAGCAGCCAATCAGGAGGGGGAACAGATACGCAGTACTTC.